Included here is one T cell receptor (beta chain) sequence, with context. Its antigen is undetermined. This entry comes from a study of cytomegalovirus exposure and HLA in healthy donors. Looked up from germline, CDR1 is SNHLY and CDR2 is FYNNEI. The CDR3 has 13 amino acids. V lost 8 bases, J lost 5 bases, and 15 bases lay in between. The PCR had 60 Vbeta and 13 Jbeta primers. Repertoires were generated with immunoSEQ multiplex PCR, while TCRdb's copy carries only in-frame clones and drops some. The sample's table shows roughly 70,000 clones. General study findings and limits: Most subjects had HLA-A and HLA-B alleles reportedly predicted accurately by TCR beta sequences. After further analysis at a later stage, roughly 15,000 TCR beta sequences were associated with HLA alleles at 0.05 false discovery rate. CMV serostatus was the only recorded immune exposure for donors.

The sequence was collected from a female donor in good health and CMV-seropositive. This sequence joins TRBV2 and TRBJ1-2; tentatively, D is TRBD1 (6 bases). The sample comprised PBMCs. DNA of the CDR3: TGTGCCAGCCCCTTTGTGGGGGCATATGGCTACACCTTC. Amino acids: CASPFVGAYGYTF.